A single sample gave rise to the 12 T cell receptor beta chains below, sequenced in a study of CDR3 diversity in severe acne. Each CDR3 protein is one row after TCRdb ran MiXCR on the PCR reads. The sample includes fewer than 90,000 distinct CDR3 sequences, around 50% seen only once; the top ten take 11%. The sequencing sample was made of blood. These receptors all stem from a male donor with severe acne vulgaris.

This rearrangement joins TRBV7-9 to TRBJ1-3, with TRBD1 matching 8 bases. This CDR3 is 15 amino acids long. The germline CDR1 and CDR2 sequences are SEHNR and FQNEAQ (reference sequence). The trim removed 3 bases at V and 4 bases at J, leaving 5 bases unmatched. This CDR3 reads CASSLADRAGNTIYF. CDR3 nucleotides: TGTGCCAGCAGCTTGGCGGACAGGGCGGGAAACACCATATATTTT.

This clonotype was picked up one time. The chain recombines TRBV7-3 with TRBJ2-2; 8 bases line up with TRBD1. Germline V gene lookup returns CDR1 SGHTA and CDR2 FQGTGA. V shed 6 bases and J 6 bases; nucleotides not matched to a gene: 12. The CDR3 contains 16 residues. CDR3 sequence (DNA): TGTGCCAGCAGTTACTTAGGACAGGGTTTGGCCGGGGAGCTGTTTTTT. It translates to CASSYLGQGLAGELFF.

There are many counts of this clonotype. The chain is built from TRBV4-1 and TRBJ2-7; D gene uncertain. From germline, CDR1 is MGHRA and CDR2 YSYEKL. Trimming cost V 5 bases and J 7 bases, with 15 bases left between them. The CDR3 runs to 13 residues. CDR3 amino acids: CASSTPGLGEQYV. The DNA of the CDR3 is TGCGCCAGCAGCACCCCGGGTCTCGGGGAGCAGTACGTC.

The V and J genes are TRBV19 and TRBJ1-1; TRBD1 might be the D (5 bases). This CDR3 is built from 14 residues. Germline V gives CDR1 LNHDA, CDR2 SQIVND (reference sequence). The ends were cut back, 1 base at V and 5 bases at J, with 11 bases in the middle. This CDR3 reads CASSIVAGRTEAFF. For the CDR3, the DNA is TGTGCCAGTAGTATAGTGGCAGGGAGGACTGAAGCTTTCTTT.

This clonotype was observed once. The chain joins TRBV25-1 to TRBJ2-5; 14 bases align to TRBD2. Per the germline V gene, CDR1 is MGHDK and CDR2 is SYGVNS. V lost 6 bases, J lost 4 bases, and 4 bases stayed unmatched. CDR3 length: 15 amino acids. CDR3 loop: CASSVGLAGGETQYF. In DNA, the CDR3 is TGTGCCAGCAGCGTAGGACTAGCGGGAGGAGAGACCCAGTACTTC.

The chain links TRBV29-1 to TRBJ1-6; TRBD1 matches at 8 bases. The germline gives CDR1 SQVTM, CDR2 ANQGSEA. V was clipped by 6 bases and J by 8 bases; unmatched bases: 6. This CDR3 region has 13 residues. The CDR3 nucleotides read TGCAGCGTGGCTCAGGACAGGGATTCACCCCTCCACTTT. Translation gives CSVAQDRDSPLHF.

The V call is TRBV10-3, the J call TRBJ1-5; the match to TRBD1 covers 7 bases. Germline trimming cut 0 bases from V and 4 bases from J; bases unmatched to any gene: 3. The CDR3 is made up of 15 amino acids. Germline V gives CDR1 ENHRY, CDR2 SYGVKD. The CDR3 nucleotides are TGTGCCATCAGTGAGTCGGGACAGCCTAATCAGCCCCAGCATTTT. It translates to CAISESGQPNQPQHF.

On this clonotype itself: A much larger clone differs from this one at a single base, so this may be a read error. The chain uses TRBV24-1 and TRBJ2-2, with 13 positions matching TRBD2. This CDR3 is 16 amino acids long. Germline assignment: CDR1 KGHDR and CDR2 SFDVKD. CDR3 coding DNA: TGTGCCACCGGTGATTGGACTAGCGGGAGTATAGGGGAGCTGTTTTTT. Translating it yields CATGDWTSGSIGELFF.

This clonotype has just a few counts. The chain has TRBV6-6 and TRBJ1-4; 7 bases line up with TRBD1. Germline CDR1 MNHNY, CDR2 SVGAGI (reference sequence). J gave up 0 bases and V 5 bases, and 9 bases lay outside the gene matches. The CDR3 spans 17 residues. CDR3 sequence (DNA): TGTGCCAGCAGTGGGGGACAGCAGGCTGCAACTAATGAAAAACTGTTTTTT. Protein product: CASSGGQQAATNEKLFF.

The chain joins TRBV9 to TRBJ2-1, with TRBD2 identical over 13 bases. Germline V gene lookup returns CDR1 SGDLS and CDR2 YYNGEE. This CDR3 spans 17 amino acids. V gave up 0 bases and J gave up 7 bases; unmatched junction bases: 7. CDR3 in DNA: TGTGCCAGCAGCGTAGCTTTAATGGGACTAGCGGGAAATGAGCAGTTCTTC. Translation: CASSVALMGLAGNEQFF.

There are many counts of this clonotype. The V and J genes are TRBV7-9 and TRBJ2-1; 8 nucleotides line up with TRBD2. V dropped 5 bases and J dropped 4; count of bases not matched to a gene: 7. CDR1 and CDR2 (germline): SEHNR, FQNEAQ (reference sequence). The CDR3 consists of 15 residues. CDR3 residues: CASSDSGGAYNEQFF. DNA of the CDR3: TGTGCCAGCAGCGATTCCGGGGGGGCGTACAATGAGCAGTTCTTC.

The CDR3 region is CASGRTGEDYGYTF. DNA of the CDR3: TGTGCTAGTGGCCGGACAGGGGAGGACTATGGCTACACCTTC. The rearrangement uses TRBV12-5 and TRBJ1-2; TRBD1 aligns across 9 bases. Germline-derived CDR1 and CDR2 are LGHNT and FRNRAP. CDR3 size: 14 residues. V trimming: 6 bases; J trimming: 3 bases; junction bases outside the gene matches: 5.